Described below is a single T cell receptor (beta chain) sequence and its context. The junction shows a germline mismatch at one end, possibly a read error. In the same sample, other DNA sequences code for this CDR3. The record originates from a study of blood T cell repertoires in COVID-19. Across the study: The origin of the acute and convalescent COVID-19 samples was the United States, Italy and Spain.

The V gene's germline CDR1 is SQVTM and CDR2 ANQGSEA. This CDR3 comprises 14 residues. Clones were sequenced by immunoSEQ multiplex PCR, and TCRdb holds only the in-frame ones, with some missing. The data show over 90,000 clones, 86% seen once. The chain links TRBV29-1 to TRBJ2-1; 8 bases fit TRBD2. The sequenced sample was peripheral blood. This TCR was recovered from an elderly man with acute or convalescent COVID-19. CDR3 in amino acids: CSVERLARFGEQFF. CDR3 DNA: TGCAGTGTTGAACGACTAGCGCGTTTTGGGGAGCAGTTCTTC.